This entry describes one TCR beta chain. Its specificity is unknown. Researchers ran the PCR with 60 Vbeta and 13 Jbeta primers. Sequencing used immunoSEQ multiplex PCR; TCRdb keeps in-frame clones, though not all of them. In all, the sample yields tens of thousands of clones. The sample is drawn from a study of cytomegalovirus exposure and HLA in healthy donors. Study-wide results and limits: The classifier was said to identify cytomegalovirus status with high specificity and sensitivity. Sequencing artifact likely explains a cluster of highly shared sequence variants.

V lost 6 bases to trimming and J lost 4 bases, with 18 bases between them. The CDR3 consists of 15 residues. Germline CDR1 and CDR2: LNHDA and SQIVND (reference sequence). Sequenced input: PBMCs. The receptor was derived from a woman between 55 and 75 years old in good health and CMV-seronegative. The chain couples TRBV19 to TRBJ2-5; tentative D call: TRBD1 (5 bases). The DNA for the CDR3 is TGTGCCAGTAGCTGGGCCTTACAGGTTGGAGAGACCCAGTACTTC. It yields the protein CASSWALQVGETQYF.